This is a list of T cell receptor beta chains from one sample in a study of blood T cell repertoires in COVID-19. Sequenced by immunoSEQ multiplex PCR; TCRdb stores in-frame clones only, minus some. The table lists under 200,000 clones, roughly 93% of them singletons. Sequences were obtained from peripheral blood. These TCRs come from a man younger than 35 with COVID-19, enrolled during active disease. Both conserved end residues are part of each CDR3. The order of the fields is D gene, J gene, V gene, clone size, CDR3 DNA, CDR3 protein. The D gene is left open where the match is weak. Clone size, where shown, is once, few, many, or a class for clones that have expanded.

>TRBD2|TRBJ2-5|TRBV18|once
TGTGCCAGCTCACCGGGACTAGCGGGAGGAGAGACCCAGTACTTC
CASSPGLAGGETQYF
>NA|TRBJ1-1|TRBV29-1|NA
TGCAGCGTTGTGGGGGGGATCACTGAAGCTTTCTTT
CSVVGGITEAFF
>NA|TRBJ2-7|TRBV11-2|NA
TGTGCCAGCAGCCCTCCTGGGGCCAGCTACGAGCAGTACTTC
CASSPPGASYEQYF
>NA|TRBJ2-1|TRBV24-1|NA
TGTGCCACCAGTGATTTGCGTAACGACAGGTTTAGCTACAATGAGCAGTTCTTC
CATSDLRNDRFSYNEQFF
>TRBD1|TRBJ2-1|TRBV7-7|NA
TGTGCTAGCAGCTTGGACAGGTACAATGAGCAGTTCTTC
CASSLDRYNEQFF
>TRBD1|TRBJ1-5|TRBV3-1/TRBV3-2|NA
TGTGCCAGCAGCACAGGGGAGCAGCCCCAGCATTTT
CASSTGEQPQHF
>TRBD2|TRBJ2-3|TRBV10-2|NA
TGCGCCAGCAGTGAGGGGGCACATCCCGTTTGGACTAGCGGAACAGATACGCAGTATTTT
CASSEGAHPVWTSGTDTQYF
>NA|TRBJ1-4|TRBV4-2|NA
TGTGCCAGCAGCCTCCCTTGGGTGGGGAGAGGCGAAAAACTGTTTTTT
CASSLPWVGRGEKLFF
>TRBD1|TRBJ2-1|TRBV28|NA
TGTGCCAGCATCGGGAGGGACAGGGGGAACCACAATGAGCAGTTCTTC
CASIGRDRGNHNEQFF
>TRBD2|TRBJ2-2|TRBV9|NA
TGTGCCAGCAGCGTCCTAGCGGGAGACGGGACCGGGGAGCTGTTTTTT
CASSVLAGDGTGELFF
>NA|TRBJ2-7|TRBV5-1|few
TGCGCCAGCAGCTTGGGACTAGGGGTTGGGGAGCAGTACTTC
CASSLGLGVGEQYF
>TRBD1|TRBJ1-5|TRBV10-3|NA
TGTGCCATCAGCGAAGACAGGGCATTTCAGCCCCAGCATTTT
CAISEDRAFQPQHF
>NA|TRBJ2-7|TRBV28|NA
TGTGCCAGCAGTACCCTATCTGGGCAGAAACACGAGCAGTACTTC
CASSTLSGQKHEQYF
>NA|TRBJ2-1|TRBV14|NA
TGTGCCAGCAGCCAAGATTGGGCCTGGGCCTACAATGAGCAGTTCTTC
CASSQDWAWAYNEQFF
>TRBD1|TRBJ2-7|TRBV11-2|once
TGTGCCAGCAGCCCACGGACAGGGCCGATCTCCACCTACGAGCAGTACTTC
CASSPRTGPISTYEQYF
>TRBD2|TRBJ2-1|TRBV11-3|NA
TGTGCCAGCAGCTTAGACGGCGGGGGTGGGCTGAATGAGCAGTTCTTC
CASSLDGGGGLNEQFF
>TRBD1|TRBJ1-6|TRBV28|NA
TGTGCCAGCAGTTCCGGGACAGGGTTTTCACCCCTCCACTTT
CASSSGTGFSPLHF
>NA|TRBJ1-2|TRBV2|NA
TGTGCCAGCTCACGCCGGACAGCTAACTATGGCTACACCTTC
CASSRRTANYGYTF
>NA|TRBJ1-4|TRBV7-2|NA
TGTGCCAGCAGCTTAGCGGGGGGAAAGACAAGTGGAAAACTGCTTTTT
CASSLAGGKTSGKLLF
>TRBD1|TRBJ2-1|TRBV10-1|NA
TGCGCCAGCAGTGACCGGGACAGCTCCTACAATGAGCAGTTCTTC
CASSDRDSSYNEQFF
>TRBD2|TRBJ2-7|TRBV18|NA
TGTGCCAGCTCACCCGGGACTAGCGACTACGAGCAGTACTTC
CASSPGTSDYEQYF
>NA|TRBJ2-6|TRBV7-9|NA
TGTGCCAGCCTGACAAGGGGGGCCAACGTCCTGACTTTC
CASLTRGANVLTF